These 25 T cell receptor beta chains originate from one sample sequenced in a study of T cell repertoires in cytomegalovirus infection. TCRdb itself ran the reads through MiXCR, one entry per CDR3 protein. The data hold tens of thousands of distinct CDR3 sequences, with 28% observed a single time. These receptors' antigens are unknown. Here the sequenced sample was CD8+ T cells from cultured PBMCs, taken from culture after CMV antigen stimulation. All receptors come from a human donor in good health (CMV status not recorded). Some clones in this sample may be carry-over from other donors' samples.

This clonotype was seen ten or more times. The rearrangement joins TRBV28 to TRBJ2-1; D possibly uses TRBD1 or TRBD2 (5 bases each). Germline values: CDR1 MDHEN, CDR2 SYDVKM. Trimming pared 3 bases from V and 5 bases from J, leaving 17 bases between. CDR3 length equals 16 residues. CDR3 residues: CASSFSDIARNNEQFF. DNA for the CDR3: TGTGCCAGCAGTTTTTCGGACATAGCGAGGAACAATGAGCAGTTCTTC.

This clonotype has a handful of counts. The chain joins TRBV20-1 to TRBJ2-7; TRBD1 is a possible D gene (6 bases). Germline loops: CDR1 DFQATT, CDR2 SNEGSKA (reference sequence). This CDR3 has 13 amino acids. Trimming shortened V by 4 bases and J by 3 bases, and 13 bases separated the two germline ends. CDR3 DNA: TGCAGTGCTACCCGGGACACCCTCTACGAGCAGTACTTC. This sequence encodes CSATRDTLYEQYF.

This sequence joins TRBV11-1 and TRBJ1-2; D is perhaps TRBD1 (5 bases). This CDR3 spans 16 amino acids. Germline V gives CDR1 SGHAT, CDR2 FQDESV (reference sequence). V was pared by 2 bases and J by 3 bases, with 16 bases between. CDR3 sequence (DNA): TGTGCCAGCAGCTTATATGACGCAGGGTCAGACTATGGCTACACCTTC. Translation gives CASSLYDAGSDYGYTF.

In its sample, this clonotype was seen a few times. The CDR3 sequence: CASSYEASSYEQYF. Written as DNA, the CDR3 is TGTGCCAGCAGTTACGAGGCTAGCTCCTACGAGCAGTACTTC. The chain employs TRBV6-6 and TRBJ2-7; D unresolved. V lost 2 bases to trimming and J lost 0 bases, with 8 bases between them. This CDR3 contains 14 residues. CDR1 is MNHNY and CDR2 is SVGAGI in the germline V gene (reference sequence).

V usage is TRBV24-1 and J usage is TRBJ2-1; 13 bases match TRBD2. The ends lost 3 bases at V and 5 bases at J; junction bases unmatched: 3. The CDR3 covers 16 residues. CDR1 and CDR2 (germline): KGHDR, SFDVKD. This CDR3 reads CATSDPGTSGNNEQFF. CDR3 bases: TGTGCCACCAGTGATCCCGGGACTAGCGGGAACAATGAGCAGTTCTTC.

This rearrangement joins TRBV30 to TRBJ2-1; D is unclear. There are 11 residues in the CDR3. V was shortened by 3 bases and J by 7 bases, with 7 bases between the two germline ends. Germline CDR1 reads GTSNPN; CDR2 reads SVGIG (reference sequence). The CDR3 protein is CAWSPGNEQFF. For the CDR3, the DNA is TGTGCCTGGAGCCCCGGGAATGAGCAGTTCTTC.

This clonotype was detected only a few times. The chain is built from TRBV6-2 or TRBV6-3 and TRBJ2-1; 9 nucleotides align to TRBD1. In germline, CDR1 is MNHEY, CDR2 SVGEGT. V lost 2 bases, J lost 5 bases, and 13 bases stayed unmatched. The length of the CDR3 is 18 residues. Here the CDR3 reads CASSYPFAGTGLDNEQFF. The CDR3 bases are TGTGCCAGCAGTTACCCTTTCGCCGGGACAGGGCTTGACAATGAGCAGTTCTTC.

This clonotype has a count of ten or more. V is TRBV6-1 and J is TRBJ1-2; 11 nucleotides agree with TRBD1. Germline lookup yields CDR1 MNHNS and CDR2 SASEGT. Unmatched junction bases numbered 8, after V lost 1 base and J lost 4 bases. This CDR3 has 17 residues. The CDR3 nucleotides read TGTGCCAGCAGTGAAGTTTGGACAGGGGGCCTCCCCTATGGCTACACCTTC. This gives the protein CASSEVWTGGLPYGYTF.

The chain recombines TRBV27 with TRBJ2-7; 8 bases agree with TRBD2. CDR3 length equals 13 residues. Germline CDR1 reads MNHEY; CDR2 reads SMNVEV (reference sequence). With V trimmed by 5 bases and J by 3 bases, 3 bases remained unmatched. CDR3 region: CASSPGGFYEQYF. For the CDR3, the DNA is TGTGCCAGCAGTCCGGGAGGGTTCTACGAGCAGTACTTC.

This clonotype was seen a few times. This chain joins TRBV20-1 and TRBJ2-5; D unclear. CDR3 length equals 13 residues. V lost 0 bases and J 7 bases, leaving 12 bases between the germline ends. Germline assignment: CDR1 DFQATT and CDR2 SNEGSKA (reference sequence). CDR3 sequence reads: CSARDPITTTQYF. As DNA, the CDR3 is TGCAGTGCTAGAGACCCCATAACAACGACCCAGTACTTC.

This clonotype was seen at least ten times. CDR3 nucleotides: TGTGCCAGCAGTTTAAAGTACGGGTACAATCAGCCCCAGCATTTT. This encodes CASSLKYGYNQPQHF. The genes are TRBV28 and TRBJ1-5; D not resolved. Germline CDR1 reads MDHEN; CDR2 reads SYDVKM. This CDR3 contains 15 residues. V lost 2 bases, J lost 3 bases, and 11 bases lay in between.

This clonotype was seen a handful of times. The rearrangement uses TRBV7-9 and TRBJ2-7, with D possibly TRBD2 on 6 matching bases. V shed 10 bases and J shed 5 bases, with 24 bases lying between them. The CDR3 is made up of 15 amino acids. CDR1 and CDR2 (germline): SEHNR, FQNEAQ (reference sequence). CDR3 sequence (DNA): TGTGCCACCACCAGGAGTGGAGGGATGGTGGACGAGCAGTACTTC. This encodes CATTRSGGMVDEQYF.

This clonotype has only a few counts. The rearrangement uses TRBV12-3 or TRBV12-4 and TRBJ2-2; 10 nucleotides match TRBD1. Trimming took 0 bases from V and 1 from J; bases not matched to a gene: 11. This CDR3 has 20 residues. This CDR3 is CASSLARGGTGAENTGELFF. Here the CDR3 DNA reads TGTGCCAGCAGTTTAGCTCGAGGCGGGACAGGGGCCGAGAACACCGGGGAGCTGTTTTTT.

The chain combines TRBV29-1 with TRBJ1-2, with 7 bases matching TRBD1. This CDR3 region has 13 residues. V gave up 7 bases and J gave up 1 base; unmatched junction bases: 6. Looked up from germline, CDR1 is SQVTM and CDR2 is ANQGSEA. In DNA, the CDR3 is TGCAGCGGGAGGGACAGAGATAACTATGGCTACACCTTC. This translates into CSGRDRDNYGYTF.

This chain joins TRBV4-2 and TRBJ2-7; perhaps TRBD2 as D (6 bases). Looked up from germline, CDR1 is LGHNA and CDR2 is YNFKEQ. V was pared by 8 bases and J by 0 bases, with 14 bases between. This CDR3 has 14 residues. The CDR3 reads CASGDGSPSYEQYF. The CDR3 coding sequence is TGTGCCAGCGGGGACGGGAGTCCCTCCTACGAGCAGTACTTC.

This clonotype was observed a single time. The chain recombines TRBV5-1 with TRBJ2-7; tentatively, D is TRBD1 (7 bases). CDR1 is SGHRS and CDR2 is YFSETQ in the germline V gene. There are 15 residues in the CDR3. V lost 3 bases and J lost 1, with 14 bases in between. CDR3 loop: CASSSQGGSSYEQYF. The CDR3 bases are TGCGCCAGCAGCTCTCAGGGGGGATCGTCCTACGAGCAGTACTTC.

This clonotype occurred a few times. The V and J genes are TRBV30 and TRBJ2-7; TRBD1 matches 10 bases. Germline CDR1 is GTSNPN and CDR2 is SVGIG (reference sequence). The J segment lost 5 bases and the V segment lost 4 bases, leaving 11 bases of the junction unmatched. This CDR3 is 15 amino acids long. This CDR3 is CAWNGDGTGVNEQYF. The CDR3 DNA follows: TGTGCCTGGAACGGGGACGGGACAGGGGTGAACGAGCAGTACTTC.

This clonotype was seen more than once but under ten times. The rearrangement joins TRBV4-1 to TRBJ2-7; 8 positions match TRBD1. After removal of 5 bases from V and 6 bases from J, the junction contained 9 bases not matched to a gene. The CDR3 runs to 14 residues. Germline-derived CDR1 and CDR2 are MGHRA and YSYEKL. The chain's CDR3 is CASSGQGLMGEQYF. In DNA, the CDR3 is TGCGCCAGCAGCGGACAGGGCCTGATGGGCGAGCAGTACTTC.

This clonotype was detected a few times. V is TRBV30 and J is TRBJ1-2, with unresolved D. The CDR3 is 13 amino acids. The V end lost 4 bases, the J end lost 7 bases, and 16 bases lay between the germline ends. CDR1 is GTSNPN, CDR2 SVGIG, per germline (reference sequence). DNA for the CDR3: TGTGCCTGGACGGATGCGGGCATTGGTGGCTACACCTTC. The encoded protein is CAWTDAGIGGYTF.

This clonotype has more than one count but fewer than ten. The chain is built from TRBV7-2 and TRBJ2-3; TRBD2 matches 11 bases. The CDR3 length is 17 residues. Germline lookup yields CDR1 SGHTA and CDR2 FQGNSA. Trimming took 5 bases from V and 2 from J; bases not matched to a gene: 9. CDR3 coding DNA: TGTGCCAGCAGCCTCATTAGCGGGAGGGATTACACAGATACGCAGTATTTT. This encodes CASSLISGRDYTDTQYF.

This clonotype was seen ten or more times. J is TRBJ2-1 and V is TRBV7-9; 12 nucleotides align to TRBD2. The V and J ends lost 5 bases and 0 bases, in that order; junction bases with no gene match: 2. CDR3 size: 16 residues. CDR1 and CDR2 (germline): SEHNR, FQNEAQ (reference sequence). CDR3 DNA: TGTGCCAGCAGCGGACTAGCGGGGAGCTCCTACAATGAGCAGTTCTTC. Its translation is CASSGLAGSSYNEQFF.

CDR3 region: CSADPGQGGNTIYF. CDR3 nucleotide sequence: TGCAGTGCGGACCCGGGACAGGGGGGAAACACCATATATTTT. V usage is TRBV20-1 and J usage is TRBJ1-3; 10 bases fit TRBD1. J lost 4 bases, V lost 6 bases, and 6 bases had no gene match. The length of the CDR3 is 14 residues. Germline CDR1 DFQATT, CDR2 SNEGSKA (reference sequence).

The chain links TRBV18 to TRBJ2-5, with 8 bases identical to TRBD2. This CDR3 region has 13 residues. Germline CDR1 reads KGHSH; CDR2 reads LQKENI. J was trimmed by 5 bases and V by 5 bases; bases with no gene match: 4. This CDR3 reads CASSRTSLETQYF. CDR3 sequence (DNA): TGTGCCAGCTCAAGGACTAGCCTGGAGACCCAGTACTTC.

This clonotype was seen a handful of times. The chain uses TRBV6-1 and TRBJ2-2; tentatively, D is TRBD2 (6 bases). V was cut by 2 bases and J by 1 base, with 8 bases left in between. The CDR3 is 15 amino acids. The germline gives CDR1 MNHNS, CDR2 SASEGT. CDR3 bases: TGTGCCAGCAGTGAATACGGGGGGAACACCGGGGAGCTGTTTTTT. This sequence encodes CASSEYGGNTGELFF.

The sample holds many counts of this clonotype. The rearrangement joins TRBV7-8 to TRBJ2-7; 8 bases fit TRBD2. V dropped 1 base and J dropped 0; count of bases not matched to a gene: 5. The CDR3 is 16 residues long. Germline V gives CDR1 SGHVS, CDR2 FQNEAQ. Here the CDR3 reads CASSLVSGSASYEQYF. The CDR3, as DNA: TGTGCCAGCAGCTTAGTCAGCGGGAGTGCCTCCTACGAGCAGTACTTC. Using reference TRBV7-8 and TRBJ2-7 for the parts outside the CDR3, the full variable domain is GAGVSQSPRYKVAKRGQDVALRCDPISGHVSLFWYQQALGQGPEFLTYFQNEAQLDKSGLPSDRFFAERPEGSVSTLKIQRTQQEDSAVYLCASSLVSGSASYEQYFGPGTRLTVT.